Below are 13 T cell receptor beta chains sequenced from a single sample in a study of human T cells and chemical hapten exposure. Time point meaning: patch test 1, 2 weeks after DPC sensitization. Described treatment: therapeutic diphenylcyclopropenone sensitization with weekly scalp DPC. Via MiXCR, TCRdb re-called the RACE reads, giving one row per CDR3 protein. In the table there are around 120,000 distinct CDR3 sequences, roughly 12% of which are singletons. The sequenced sample was whole blood, obtained in connection with sensitization to the hapten diphenylcyclopropenone (DPC). The receptors were gathered from a woman aged 50 to 60 with alopecia areata. Some clones in this sample may be carry-over from other donors' samples.

The chain joins TRBV19 to TRBJ2-2, with TRBD2 matching over 9 bases. CDR3 length: 15 residues. J lost 5 bases, V lost 7 bases, and 8 bases had no gene match. Germline V gene sequence: CDR1 LNHDA, CDR2 SQIVND (reference sequence). The CDR3 sequence is CASKGGRAGTGELFF. CDR3 DNA sequence: TGTGCCAGTAAGGGCGGGAGGGCAGGAACCGGGGAGCTGTTTTTT.

This clonotype was counted a few times. This chain links TRBV6-1 with TRBJ1-6; D is ambiguous. The germline V gene has CDR1 MNHNS and CDR2 SASEGT. V was pared by 0 bases and J by 8 bases, with 5 bases between. The CDR3 consists of 13 residues. CDR3 coding DNA: TGTGCCAGCAGTGAAGCTAGGGATTCACCCCTCCACTTT. Translated: CASSEARDSPLHF.

The chain joins TRBV25-1 to TRBJ1-4, with D possibly TRBD1 on 6 matching bases. Germline V gene lookup returns CDR1 MGHDK and CDR2 SYGVNS. There are 13 residues in the CDR3. Deletions cut 7 bases from V and 8 bases from J, with 14 bases between. The CDR3 DNA follows: TGTGCCAGCAAAAGGGGGGCGGAAGAAAAACTGTTTTTT. This encodes CASKRGAEEKLFF.

This clonotype was seen more than once but under ten times. The chain employs TRBV18 and TRBJ2-5; 8 nucleotides line up with TRBD1. After removal of 8 bases from V and 5 bases from J, the junction contained 4 bases not matched to a gene. This CDR3 has 12 residues. Germline V gene lookup returns CDR1 KGHSH and CDR2 LQKENI. Here the CDR3 reads CASAGGFETQYF. CDR3 coding DNA: TGTGCCAGCGCAGGGGGCTTTGAGACCCAGTACTTC.

V gene TRBV7-2 combines with J gene TRBJ2-3; D unclear. V lost 5 bases, J lost 6 bases, and 15 bases lay in between. CDR3 length: 14 amino acids. Germline V gene lookup returns CDR1 SGHTA and CDR2 FQGNSA. Here the CDR3 reads CASSKTFARDTQYF. The CDR3 bases are TGTGCCAGCAGCAAGACATTCGCCAGGGATACGCAGTATTTT.

This clonotype has a handful of counts. The genes are TRBV20-1 and TRBJ2-7, with 7 bases fitting TRBD1. Germline CDR1 reads DFQATT; CDR2 reads SNEGSKA (reference sequence). The V segment lost 0 bases and the J segment 3 bases; nucleotides outside the gene matches: 5. This CDR3 comprises 14 residues. The CDR3 bases are TGCAGTGCTAGAGAGGAGACAGGGTACTACGAGCAGTACTTC. Protein: CSAREETGYYEQYF.

The rearrangement links TRBV11-2 to TRBJ2-1; D may be TRBD2 (6 bases). CDR1 and CDR2 (germline): SGHAT, FQNNGV. The CDR3 contains 11 residues. Trimming removed 6 bases at V and 14 bases at J, with 14 bases between. In DNA form, the CDR3 reads TGTGCCAGCAGTCCGGGAGTCAGGGAGTTCTTC. It is translated as CASSPGVREFF.

This clonotype has just a few counts. The chain recombines TRBV5-5 with TRBJ1-4, with D tentatively TRBD1 (6 bases). The CDR3 length is 14 residues. V gave up 2 bases and J gave up 6 bases, with 11 bases separating them. Germline V gives CDR1 SGHKS, CDR2 YYEKEE (reference sequence). The CDR3 here is CASSFGGADEKLFF. The CDR3 nucleotides read TGTGCCAGCAGCTTTGGGGGCGCCGATGAAAAACTGTTTTTT. Supplemented by reference TRBV5-5 and TRBJ1-4, the full variable domain reads DAGVTQSPTHLIKTRGQQVTLRCSPISGHKSVSWYQQVLGQGPQFIFQYYEKEERGRGNFPDRFSARQFPNYSSELNVNALLLGDSALYLCASSFGGADEKLFFGSGTQLSVL.

The table lists this clonotype with many counts. The chain uses TRBV7-2 and TRBJ1-4, with D unresolved. With 4 bases removed from V and 1 base from J, the gap between germline ends came to 10 bases. The CDR3 loop spans 15 amino acids. Per germline, CDR1 SGHTA and CDR2 FQGNSA. CDR3 protein: CASSSPFGTNEKLFF. The DNA of the CDR3 is TGTGCCAGCAGCTCCCCGTTCGGAACTAATGAAAAACTGTTTTTT.

Concerning this clonotype: At one of its ends the junction is not consistent with the germline gene, which may arise from a read error. The chain couples TRBV29-1 to TRBJ2-2; D gene ambiguous. The CDR3 is made up of 15 amino acids. Germline lookup yields CDR1 SQVTM and CDR2 ANQGSEA. CDR3 loop: CSVEGSGSKSGELFF. The CDR3 DNA follows: TGCAGCGTAGAAGGTTCAGGATCGAAATCCGGGGAGCTGTTTTTT.

This clonotype was picked up a small number of times. The chain joins TRBV29-1 to TRBJ2-7, with 8 bases that match TRBD1. The CDR3 is 13 residues long. Germline V CDR1 and CDR2: SQVTM, ANQGSEA. Losses at the gene ends were 7 bases for V and 5 bases for J; bases not matched to a gene: 10. Written as DNA, the CDR3 is TGCAGCGCCGCCGGGACAGGTAGAAACGAGCAGTACTTC. The encoded protein is CSAAGTGRNEQYF.

This rearrangement joins TRBV3-1 to TRBJ2-7, with 11 bases matching TRBD2. Germline assignment: CDR1 LGHDT and CDR2 YNNKEL (reference sequence). CDR3 length: 16 amino acids. The ends lost 0 bases at V and 6 bases at J; junction bases unmatched: 7. CDR3 protein: CASSQDQIAGGIEQYF. The DNA of the CDR3 is TGTGCCAGCAGCCAAGATCAGATAGCGGGGGGGATCGAGCAGTACTTC.

This clonotype appeared a few times. The V gene is TRBV7-2, the J gene TRBJ1-1; 9 bases are a match to TRBD1. Germline trimming cut 6 bases from V and 8 bases from J; bases unmatched to any gene: 10. The CDR3 is 14 residues long. Germline V gene lookup returns CDR1 SGHTA and CDR2 FQGNSA. This CDR3 is CASSRTGGSSEAFF. In DNA form, the CDR3 reads TGTGCCAGCAGTAGAACAGGGGGCAGCTCGGAAGCTTTCTTT.